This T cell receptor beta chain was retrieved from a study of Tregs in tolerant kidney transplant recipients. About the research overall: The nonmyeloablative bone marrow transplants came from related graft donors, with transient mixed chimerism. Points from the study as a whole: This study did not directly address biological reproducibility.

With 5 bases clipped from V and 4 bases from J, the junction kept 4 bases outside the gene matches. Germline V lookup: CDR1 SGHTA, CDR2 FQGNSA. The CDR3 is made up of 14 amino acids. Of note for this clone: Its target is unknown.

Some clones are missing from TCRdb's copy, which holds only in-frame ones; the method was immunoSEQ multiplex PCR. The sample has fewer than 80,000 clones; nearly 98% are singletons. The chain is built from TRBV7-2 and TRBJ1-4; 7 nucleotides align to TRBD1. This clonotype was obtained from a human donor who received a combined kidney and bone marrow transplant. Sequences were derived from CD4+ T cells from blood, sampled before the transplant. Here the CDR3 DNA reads TGTGCCAGCAGCAAACAGGGGCGTAATGAAAAACTGTTTTTT. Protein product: CASSKQGRNEKLFF.